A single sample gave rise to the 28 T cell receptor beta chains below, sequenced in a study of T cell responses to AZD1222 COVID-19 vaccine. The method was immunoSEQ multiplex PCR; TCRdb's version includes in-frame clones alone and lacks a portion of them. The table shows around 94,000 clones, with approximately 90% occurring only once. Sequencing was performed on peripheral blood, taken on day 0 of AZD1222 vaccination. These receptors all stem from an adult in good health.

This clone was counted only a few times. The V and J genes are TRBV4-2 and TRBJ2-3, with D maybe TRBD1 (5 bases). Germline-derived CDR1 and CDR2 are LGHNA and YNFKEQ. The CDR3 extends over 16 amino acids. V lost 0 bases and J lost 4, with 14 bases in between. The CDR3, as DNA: TGTGCCAGCAGCCAAGATGATGGTAGGGGCCCAGATACGCAGTATTTT. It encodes CASSQDDGRGPDTQYF.

CDR3 residues: CASSLVGDRSYGYTF. The CDR3 DNA reads as TGTGCCAGCAGCTTGGTTGGGGACAGATCCTATGGCTACACCTTC. V gene TRBV5-8 combines with J gene TRBJ1-2; TRBD1 matches 7 bases. The CDR3 runs 15 residues. The J segment lost 4 bases and the V segment lost 0 bases, leaving 6 bases of the junction unmatched. Per the germline V gene, CDR1 is SGHTS and CDR2 is YDEGEE.

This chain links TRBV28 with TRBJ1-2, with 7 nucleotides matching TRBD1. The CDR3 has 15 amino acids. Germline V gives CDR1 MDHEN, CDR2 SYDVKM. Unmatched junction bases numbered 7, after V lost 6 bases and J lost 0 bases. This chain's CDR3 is CASSRGTAPNYGYTF. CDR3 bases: TGTGCCAGCAGCCGTGGGACAGCCCCTAACTATGGCTACACCTTC.

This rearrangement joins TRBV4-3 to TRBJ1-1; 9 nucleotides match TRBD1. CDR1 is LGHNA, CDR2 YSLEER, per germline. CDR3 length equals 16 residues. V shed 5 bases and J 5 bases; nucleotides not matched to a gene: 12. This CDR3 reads CASSDPGQGRGTEAFF. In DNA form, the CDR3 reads TGCGCCAGCAGCGACCCGGGACAGGGAAGGGGAACTGAAGCTTTCTTT.

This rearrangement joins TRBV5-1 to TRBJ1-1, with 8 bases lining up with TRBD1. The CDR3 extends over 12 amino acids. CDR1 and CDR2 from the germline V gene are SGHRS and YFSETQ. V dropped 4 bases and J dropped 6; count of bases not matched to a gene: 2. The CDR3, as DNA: TGCGCCAGCAGCATGACAGGGGCTGAAGCTTTCTTT. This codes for CASSMTGAEAFF.

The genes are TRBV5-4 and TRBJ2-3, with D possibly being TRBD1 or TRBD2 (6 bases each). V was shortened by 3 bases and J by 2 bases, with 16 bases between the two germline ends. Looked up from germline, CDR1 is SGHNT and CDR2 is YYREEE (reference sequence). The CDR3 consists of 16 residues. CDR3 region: CASSSKAGTNTDTQYF. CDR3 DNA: TGTGCCAGCAGCTCTAAGGCGGGGACAAACACAGATACGCAGTATTTT.

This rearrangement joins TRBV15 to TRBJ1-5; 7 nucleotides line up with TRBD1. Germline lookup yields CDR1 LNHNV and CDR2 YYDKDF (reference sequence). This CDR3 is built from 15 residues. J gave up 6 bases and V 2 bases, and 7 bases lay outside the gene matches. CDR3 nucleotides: TGTGCCACCAGCAGAACTCGACAGGGATTTCAGCCCCAGCATTTT. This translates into CATSRTRQGFQPQHF. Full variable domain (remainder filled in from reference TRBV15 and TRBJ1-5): DAMVIQNPRYQVTQFGKPVTLSCSQTLNHNVMYWYQQKSSQAPKLLFHYYDKDFNNEADTPDNFQSRRPNTSFCFLDIRSPGLGDTAMYLCATSRTRQGFQPQHFGDGTRLSIL.

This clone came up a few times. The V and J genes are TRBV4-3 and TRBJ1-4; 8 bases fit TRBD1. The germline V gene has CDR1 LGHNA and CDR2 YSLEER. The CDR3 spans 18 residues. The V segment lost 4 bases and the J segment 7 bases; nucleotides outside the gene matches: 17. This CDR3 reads CASSRIGQGIGESEKLFF. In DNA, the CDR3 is TGCGCCAGCAGCCGCATCGGACAGGGAATCGGAGAGAGTGAAAAACTGTTTTTT.

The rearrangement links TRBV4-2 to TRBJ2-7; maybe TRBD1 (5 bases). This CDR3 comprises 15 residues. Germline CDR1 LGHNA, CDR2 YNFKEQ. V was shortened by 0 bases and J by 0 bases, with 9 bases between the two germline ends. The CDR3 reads CASSQEAGFSYEQYF. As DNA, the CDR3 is TGTGCCAGCAGCCAAGAGGCAGGGTTCTCCTACGAGCAGTACTTC.

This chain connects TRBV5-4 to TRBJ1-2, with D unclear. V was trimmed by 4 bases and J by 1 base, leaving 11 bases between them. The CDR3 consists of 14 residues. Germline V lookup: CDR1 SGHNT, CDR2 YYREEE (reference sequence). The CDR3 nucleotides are TGTGCCAGCAGCCGAGGAGGTATTAACTATGGCTACACCTTC. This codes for CASSRGGINYGYTF.

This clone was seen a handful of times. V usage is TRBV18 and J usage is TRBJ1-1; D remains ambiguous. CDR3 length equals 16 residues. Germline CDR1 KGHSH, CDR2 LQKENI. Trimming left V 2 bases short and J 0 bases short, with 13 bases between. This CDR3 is CASSPYSLTMNTEAFF. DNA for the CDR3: TGTGCCAGCTCACCATATTCTCTGACCATGAACACTGAAGCTTTCTTT.

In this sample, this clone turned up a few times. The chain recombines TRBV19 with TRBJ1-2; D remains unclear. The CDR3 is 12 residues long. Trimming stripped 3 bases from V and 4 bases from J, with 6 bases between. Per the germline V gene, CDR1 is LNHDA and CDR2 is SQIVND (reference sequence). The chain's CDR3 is CASSMPVYGYTF. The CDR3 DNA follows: TGTGCCAGTAGTATGCCGGTCTATGGCTACACCTTC.

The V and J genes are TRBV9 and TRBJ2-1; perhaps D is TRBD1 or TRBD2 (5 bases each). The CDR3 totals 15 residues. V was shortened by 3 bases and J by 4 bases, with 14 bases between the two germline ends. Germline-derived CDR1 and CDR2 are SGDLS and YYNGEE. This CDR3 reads CASSAGTQRYNEQFF. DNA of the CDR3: TGTGCCAGCAGCGCTGGGACCCAGAGGTACAATGAGCAGTTCTTC.

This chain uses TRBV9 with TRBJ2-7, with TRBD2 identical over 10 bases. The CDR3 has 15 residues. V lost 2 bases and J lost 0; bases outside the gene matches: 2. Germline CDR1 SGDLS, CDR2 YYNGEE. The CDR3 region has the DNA TGTGCCAGCAGCGTTAGCGGGGGGTCCTCCTACGAGCAGTACTTC. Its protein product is CASSVSGGSSYEQYF.

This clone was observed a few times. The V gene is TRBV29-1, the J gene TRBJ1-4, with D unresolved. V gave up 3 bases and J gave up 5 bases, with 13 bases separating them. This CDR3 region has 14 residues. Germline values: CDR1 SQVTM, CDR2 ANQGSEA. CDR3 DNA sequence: TGCAGCGTTGAGTCTCCGGTTGGGAATGAAAAACTGTTTTTT. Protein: CSVESPVGNEKLFF.

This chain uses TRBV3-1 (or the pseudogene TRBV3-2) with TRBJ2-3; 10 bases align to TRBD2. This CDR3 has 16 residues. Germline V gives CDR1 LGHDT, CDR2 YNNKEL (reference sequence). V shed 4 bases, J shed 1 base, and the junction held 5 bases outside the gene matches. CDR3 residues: CASSRNLAGGTDTQYF. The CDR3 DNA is TGTGCCAGCAGCCGCAATCTAGCGGGGGGCACAGATACGCAGTATTTT.

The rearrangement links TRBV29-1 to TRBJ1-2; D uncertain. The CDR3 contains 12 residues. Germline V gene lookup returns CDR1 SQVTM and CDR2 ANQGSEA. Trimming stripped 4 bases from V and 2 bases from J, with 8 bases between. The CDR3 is CSVVVGNYGYTF. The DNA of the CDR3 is TGCAGCGTTGTCGTAGGGAACTATGGCTACACCTTC.

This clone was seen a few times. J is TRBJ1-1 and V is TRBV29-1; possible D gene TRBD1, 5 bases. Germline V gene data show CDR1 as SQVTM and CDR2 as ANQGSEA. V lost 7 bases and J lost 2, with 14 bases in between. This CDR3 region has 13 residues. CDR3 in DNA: TGCAGCGCCGAGACAGCGCCAAACACTGAAGCTTTCTTT. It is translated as CSAETAPNTEAFF.

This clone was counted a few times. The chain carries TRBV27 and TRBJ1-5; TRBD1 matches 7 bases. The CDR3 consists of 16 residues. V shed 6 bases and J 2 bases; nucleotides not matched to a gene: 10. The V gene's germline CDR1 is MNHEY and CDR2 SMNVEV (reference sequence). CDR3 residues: CASSLTIGGGNQPQHF. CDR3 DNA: TGTGCCAGCAGCTTGACGATAGGGGGCGGCAATCAGCCCCAGCATTTT.

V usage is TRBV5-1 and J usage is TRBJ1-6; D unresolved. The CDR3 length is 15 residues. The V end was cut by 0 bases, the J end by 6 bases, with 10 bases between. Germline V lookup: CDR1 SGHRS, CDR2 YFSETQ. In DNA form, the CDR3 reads TGCGCCAGCAGCTTGGACTTAGGTATTAATTCACCCCTCCACTTT. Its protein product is CASSLDLGINSPLHF.

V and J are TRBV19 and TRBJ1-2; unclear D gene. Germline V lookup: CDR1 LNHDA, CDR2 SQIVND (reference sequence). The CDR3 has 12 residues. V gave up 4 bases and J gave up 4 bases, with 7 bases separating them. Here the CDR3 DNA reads TGTGCCAGTAGTAAGGGTGGCTATGGCTACACCTTC. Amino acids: CASSKGGYGYTF.

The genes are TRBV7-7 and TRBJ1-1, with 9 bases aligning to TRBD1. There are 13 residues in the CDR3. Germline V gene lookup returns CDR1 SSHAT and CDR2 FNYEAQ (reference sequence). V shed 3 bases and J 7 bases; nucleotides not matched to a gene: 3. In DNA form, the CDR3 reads TGTGCCAGCAGCTTGGGACAGGGTGGTGAAGCTTTCTTT. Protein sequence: CASSLGQGGEAFF.

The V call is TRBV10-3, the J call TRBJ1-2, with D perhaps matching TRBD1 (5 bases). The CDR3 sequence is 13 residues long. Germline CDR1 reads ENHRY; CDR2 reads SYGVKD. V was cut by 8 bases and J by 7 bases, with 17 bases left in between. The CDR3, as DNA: TGTGCCATCTGGGCGGAGGGGTACGTTGGCTACACCTTC. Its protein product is CAIWAEGYVGYTF.

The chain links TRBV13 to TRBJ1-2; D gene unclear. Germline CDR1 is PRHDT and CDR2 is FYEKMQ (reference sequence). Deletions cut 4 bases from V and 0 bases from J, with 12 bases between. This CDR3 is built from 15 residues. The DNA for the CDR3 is TGTGCCAGCAGCTCGCTCGGACGGACTAACTATGGCTACACCTTC. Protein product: CASSSLGRTNYGYTF. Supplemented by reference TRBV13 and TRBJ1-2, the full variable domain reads AAGVIQSPRHLIKEKRETATLKCYPIPRHDTVYWYQQGPGQDPQFLISFYEKMQSDKGSIPDRFSAQQFSDYHSELNMSSLELGDSALYFCASSSLGRTNYGYTFGSGTRLTVV.

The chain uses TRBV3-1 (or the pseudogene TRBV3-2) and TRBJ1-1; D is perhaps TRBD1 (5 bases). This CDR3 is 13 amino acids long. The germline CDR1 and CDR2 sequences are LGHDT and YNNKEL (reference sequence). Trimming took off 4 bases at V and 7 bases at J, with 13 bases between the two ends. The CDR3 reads CASSLGTSLEAFF. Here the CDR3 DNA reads TGTGCCAGCAGCCTGGGGACGAGCCTTGAAGCTTTCTTT.

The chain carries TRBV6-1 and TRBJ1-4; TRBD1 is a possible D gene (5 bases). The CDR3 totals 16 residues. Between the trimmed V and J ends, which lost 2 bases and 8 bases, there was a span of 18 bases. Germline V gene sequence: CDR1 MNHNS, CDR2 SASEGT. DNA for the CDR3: TGTGCCAGCAGTGAAACACCGGGACCGGGAGGGGAAAAACTGTTTTTT. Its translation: CASSETPGPGGEKLFF.

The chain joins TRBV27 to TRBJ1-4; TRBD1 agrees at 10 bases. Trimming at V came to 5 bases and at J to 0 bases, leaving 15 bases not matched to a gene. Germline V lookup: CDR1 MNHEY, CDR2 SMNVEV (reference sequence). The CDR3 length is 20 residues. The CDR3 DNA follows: TGTGCCAGCAGTCCTCTGACAGGGGGCGTCTCTAGTGCAACTAATGAAAAACTGTTTTTT. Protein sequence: CASSPLTGGVSSATNEKLFF.

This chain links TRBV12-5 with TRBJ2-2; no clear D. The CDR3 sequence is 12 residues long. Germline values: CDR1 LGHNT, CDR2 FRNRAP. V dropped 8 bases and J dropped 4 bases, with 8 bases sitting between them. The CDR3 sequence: CASRKFTGELFF. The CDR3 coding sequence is TGTGCTAGTAGGAAGTTCACCGGGGAGCTGTTTTTT.